This T cell receptor beta chain was obtained from a study of cytomegalovirus exposure and HLA in healthy donors. The PCR ran on 60 Vbeta and 13 Jbeta primers. Clones were read by immunoSEQ multiplex PCR, and TCRdb kept only the in-frame ones, dropping some. The sample yields some 140,000 clones, approximately 80% seen once. The V gene's germline CDR1 is GTSNPN and CDR2 SVGIG (reference sequence). The ends lost 2 bases at V and 0 bases at J; junction bases unmatched: 7. This CDR3 contains 17 residues. This sequence was found in a male donor in good health and CMV-seropositive. The specimen was PBMCs. The J gene is TRBJ2-6, the V gene TRBV30; TRBD1 matches at 7 bases. This CDR3 reads CAWSWAGGISGANVLTF. CDR3 coding DNA: TGTGCCTGGAGTTGGGCAGGGGGAATCTCTGGGGCCAACGTCCTGACTTTC.